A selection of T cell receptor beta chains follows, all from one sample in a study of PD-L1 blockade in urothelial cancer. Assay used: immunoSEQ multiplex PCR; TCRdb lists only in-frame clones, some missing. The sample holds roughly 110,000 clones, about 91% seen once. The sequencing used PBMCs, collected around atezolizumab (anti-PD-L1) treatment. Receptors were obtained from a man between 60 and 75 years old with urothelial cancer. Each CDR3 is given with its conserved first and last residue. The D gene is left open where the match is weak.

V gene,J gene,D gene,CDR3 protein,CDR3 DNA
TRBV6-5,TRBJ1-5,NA,CASSLREDQPQHF,TGTGCCAGCAGCCTCAGGGAGGATCAGCCCCAGCATTTT
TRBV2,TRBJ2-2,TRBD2,CASSEMTSGDTGELFF,TGTGCCAGCAGTGAAATGACTAGCGGGGACACCGGGGAGCTGTTTTTT
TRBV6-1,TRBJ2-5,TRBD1,CASSGSQGAWETQYF,TGTGCCAGCAGTGGTTCGCAGGGGGCTTGGGAGACCCAGTACTTC
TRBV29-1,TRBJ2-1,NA,CSVEGGFPSLDNEQFF,TGCAGCGTTGAGGGGGGATTTCCTTCCTTAGACAATGAGCAGTTCTTC
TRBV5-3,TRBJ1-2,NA,CARSLVMRGSQYGYTF,TGTGCCAGAAGCTTGGTTATGAGGGGGTCACAGTATGGCTACACCTTC
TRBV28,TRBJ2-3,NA,CASSSRRTDTQYF,TGTGCCAGCAGTTCTAGACGCACAGATACGCAGTATTTT
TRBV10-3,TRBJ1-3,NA,CAISEGRDSGNTIYF,TGTGCCATCAGTGAGGGACGGGACTCTGGAAACACCATATATTTT
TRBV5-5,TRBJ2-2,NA,CASSRSAGELFF,TGTGCCAGCAGCAGGAGCGCCGGGGAGCTGTTTTTT
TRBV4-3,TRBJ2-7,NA,CASSQTPGHEQYF,TGCGCCAGCAGCCAAACACCTGGGCACGAGCAGTACTTC
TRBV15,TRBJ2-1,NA,CATSKQTHEQFF,TGTGCCACCAGCAAACAAACACATGAGCAGTTCTTC